Listed below are T cell receptor beta chains from one sample, sequenced in a study of blood T cells in healthy people across ages. TCRdb analysed the 5' RACE reads with MiXCR anew, one entry per CDR3 protein. The table has roughly 1.4 million distinct CDR3 sequences, 45% to 70% seen once. Sequenced material: blood. The source is a man between 18 and 35 years old in good health. Both conserved end residues are part of each CDR3. Each record gives: J gene, D gene, V gene, clone size, CDR3 DNA, CDR3 protein. A D gene is named only where the DNA matches it firmly. Clone size is stated in some rows and not others, as once, few, many or a class when expanded.

j_gene: TRBJ2-3
d_gene: -
v_gene: TRBV3-1
abundance: -
CDR3nt: TGTGCCAGCAGCCAAGATTCAGATACAGATACGCAGTATTTT
CDR3aa: CASSQDSDTDTQYF

j_gene: TRBJ2-6
d_gene: -
v_gene: TRBV5-4
abundance: -
CDR3nt: TGTGCCAGCAGCTTGTTCAGAATGAACTCTGGGGCCAACGTCCTGACTTTC
CDR3aa: CASSLFRMNSGANVLTF

j_gene: TRBJ2-1
d_gene: -
v_gene: TRBV20-1
abundance: few
CDR3nt: TGCAGTGCTAGAGAGTGGGTCCTGTCTGGTGAGCAGTTCTTC
CDR3aa: CSAREWVLSGEQFF

j_gene: TRBJ1-2
d_gene: -
v_gene: TRBV29-1
abundance: -
CDR3nt: TGCAGCGTAGTAACAGAAGCCTATGGCTACACCTTC
CDR3aa: CSVVTEAYGYTF

j_gene: TRBJ2-5
d_gene: TRBD1
v_gene: TRBV27
abundance: -
CDR3nt: TGTGCCAGCAGTCCGGGGCCGGGACAGGGCCAAGAGACCCAGTACTTC
CDR3aa: CASSPGPGQGQETQYF

j_gene: TRBJ2-4
d_gene: TRBD1
v_gene: TRBV20-1
abundance: -
CDR3nt: TGCAGTGCGGTTCGGACAGGTGGGACCAAAAACATTCAGTACTTC
CDR3aa: CSAVRTGGTKNIQYF

j_gene: TRBJ2-1
d_gene: -
v_gene: TRBV15
abundance: -
CDR3nt: TGTGCCACCACGTTCACCGGAAAACCCAATGAGCAGTTCTTC
CDR3aa: CATTFTGKPNEQFF

j_gene: TRBJ2-7
d_gene: TRBD1
v_gene: TRBV29-1
abundance: -
CDR3nt: TGCAGCGTTGAAGGGGGACAGGGTGTCCACGAGCAGTACTTC
CDR3aa: CSVEGGQGVHEQYF

j_gene: TRBJ2-7
d_gene: -
v_gene: TRBV15
abundance: few
CDR3nt: TGTGCCACCTCCCCCCGGGGGTACTTC
CDR3aa: CATSPRGYF

j_gene: TRBJ2-3
d_gene: TRBD2
v_gene: TRBV2
abundance: -
CDR3nt: TGTGCCAGCAGAATAGGACTAGCGGGATCGGTAGATACGCAGTATTTT
CDR3aa: CASRIGLAGSVDTQYF

j_gene: TRBJ2-5
d_gene: TRBD1
v_gene: TRBV29-1
abundance: -
CDR3nt: TGCAGCGTTAGATTAGGGGGCTGGGAGACCCAGTACTTC
CDR3aa: CSVRLGGWETQYF

j_gene: TRBJ2-1
d_gene: -
v_gene: TRBV5-5
abundance: -
CDR3nt: TGTGCCAGCAGCTTGGACGTTGCGGGGGAGCAGTTCTTC
CDR3aa: CASSLDVAGEQFF

j_gene: TRBJ2-1
d_gene: -
v_gene: TRBV6-5
abundance: few
CDR3nt: TGTGCCAGCACCCCCAGGAGCTCCTACAATGAGCAGTTCTTC
CDR3aa: CASTPRSSYNEQFF

j_gene: TRBJ2-7
d_gene: -
v_gene: TRBV4-3
abundance: -
CDR3nt: TGCGCCAGCAGCCAAGTTGGGGCTGGTCCTACCTACGAGCAGTACTTC
CDR3aa: CASSQVGAGPTYEQYF

j_gene: TRBJ2-2
d_gene: TRBD1
v_gene: TRBV24-1
abundance: -
CDR3nt: TGTGCCACCGAGACAGGGTCCGGGGAGCTGTTTTTT
CDR3aa: CATETGSGELFF

j_gene: TRBJ2-1
d_gene: -
v_gene: TRBV29-1
abundance: -
CDR3nt: TGCAGCGTCACTTACGGGAATTCCTACAATGAGCAGTTCTTC
CDR3aa: CSVTYGNSYNEQFF

j_gene: TRBJ1-1
d_gene: -
v_gene: TRBV4-3
abundance: -
CDR3nt: TGCGCCAGCAGCAATGGGGTCCGCACTGAAGCTTTCTTT
CDR3aa: CASSNGVRTEAFF

j_gene: TRBJ1-5
d_gene: -
v_gene: TRBV12-3/TRBV12-4
abundance: -
CDR3nt: TGTGCCAGCAGTTTAAGGAGGGGAAGCAATCAGCCCCAGCATTTT
CDR3aa: CASSLRRGSNQPQHF

j_gene: TRBJ2-2
d_gene: TRBD2
v_gene: TRBV7-2
abundance: -
CDR3nt: TGTGCCAGCAGCCCAACCCTCGGCGGGAGGTCCGGGGAGCTGTTTTTT
CDR3aa: CASSPTLGGRSGELFF

j_gene: TRBJ2-1
d_gene: TRBD1
v_gene: TRBV6-6
abundance: -
CDR3nt: TGTGCCAGCAAGCTAGGGACAGGGGACAATGAGCAGTTCTTC
CDR3aa: CASKLGTGDNEQFF

j_gene: TRBJ2-7
d_gene: -
v_gene: TRBV7-9
abundance: -
CDR3nt: TGTGCCAGCGCACCTAGGGAGAGGTACGAGCAGTACTTC
CDR3aa: CASAPRERYEQYF

j_gene: TRBJ2-3
d_gene: TRBD2
v_gene: TRBV20-1
abundance: few
CDR3nt: TGCAGTGCTGTGACTAGCGGGAGGATAGATACGCAGTATTTT
CDR3aa: CSAVTSGRIDTQYF

j_gene: TRBJ1-2
d_gene: TRBD1
v_gene: TRBV29-1
abundance: -
CDR3nt: TGCGGCGTTGAAAAGGGGGCCGGGGATGGCTACACCTTC
CDR3aa: CGVEKGAGDGYTF

j_gene: TRBJ2-4
d_gene: TRBD2
v_gene: TRBV12-3/TRBV12-4
abundance: -
CDR3nt: TGTGCCAGCAGTCCGTATAGCGGGGACCACAAAAACATTCAGTACTTC
CDR3aa: CASSPYSGDHKNIQYF